The TCR beta chain under discussion was sequenced for a study of lymphopenia after photon versus proton radiotherapy. Study-wide results and caveats: Under photons, naive T cells and diversity fell while effector/memory populations rose. Post-nadir diversity loss with photons came from oligoclonal expansion, particularly CD8+ Temra cells.

Sequenced by immunoSEQ multiplex PCR; TCRdb stores in-frame clones only, minus some. This table has around 29,000 clones, roughly 84% appearing once. From germline, CDR1 is SEHNR and CDR2 FQNEAQ (reference sequence). The CDR3 contains 14 residues. Details on this clone: Its target is unknown. One end of the junction fails to match germline, which may point to a read error.

The V and J genes are TRBV7-9 and TRBJ1-6, with TRBD1 matching over 7 bases. The sequences come from peripheral blood, collected from a patient treated with proton-based radiotherapy. The sequence derives from a woman between 65 and 79 years old with pancreatic cancer. CDR3 loop: CASSLDRDNSPLHF. The CDR3 DNA is TGTGCCAGCAGTTTAGACAGGGACAATTCACCCCTCCACTTT. The variable domain in full, with the rest retrieved from reference TRBV7-9 and TRBJ1-6, is DTGVSQNPRHKITKRGQNVTFRCDPISEHNRLYWYRQTLGQGPEFLTYFQNEAQLEKSRLLSDRFSAERPKGSFSTLEIQRTEQGDSAMYLCASSLDRDNSPLHFGNGTRLTVT.